The present entry profiles one T cell receptor beta chain with its context. Use of 60 Vbeta and 13 Jbeta primers characterized the PCR. Method: immunoSEQ multiplex PCR; TCRdb's copy keeps in-frame clones and lacks some. The sample gives about 140,000 clones, approximately 79% of which show up once; roughly 2.9% is in the top ten. The sample comes from a study of cytomegalovirus exposure and HLA in healthy donors. The CDR3 has 16 residues. From germline, CDR1 is SGHVS and CDR2 FNYEAQ. After removal of 3 bases from V and 3 bases from J, the junction contained 7 bases not matched to a gene. V is TRBV7-6 and J is TRBJ1-4, with 7 bases that match TRBD1. The source is a woman in her thirties in good health and CMV-seronegative. The sequencing input was PBMCs. DNA for the CDR3: TGTGCCAGCAGCTTCCTTCACAGGGGTGCTAATGAAAAACTGTTTTTT. This encodes CASSFLHRGANEKLFF.